Following are 2 T cell receptor beta chains from one sample sequenced in a study of T cell responses to AZD1222 COVID-19 vaccine. Data came from immunoSEQ multiplex PCR; TCRdb stores just in-frame clones and leaves some out. Counted here are some 110,000 clones, 75% to 90% occurring once; the ten biggest clones make up 5% to 5.5%. Material: peripheral blood, obtained on day 0 of AZD1222 vaccination. The source is an adult in good health.

The DNA for the CDR3 is TGTGCCAGCAGTTACAGGTTCATTAGCTCCTACGAGCAGTACTTC. Protein: CASSYRFISSYEQYF. The genes are TRBV6-6 and TRBJ2-7; no firm D call. Germline V gives CDR1 MNHNY, CDR2 SVGAGI (reference sequence). This CDR3 spans 15 amino acids. Deletions cut 2 bases from V and 0 bases from J, with 11 bases between.

The J gene is TRBJ1-2, the V gene TRBV20-1; weak D call: TRBD1 (6 bases). CDR1 is DFQATT and CDR2 is SNEGSKA in the germline V gene (reference sequence). The CDR3 extends over 11 amino acids. In DNA form, the CDR3 reads TGCACCCTACCGGGGGCCGGTGGCTACACCTTC. Its translation is CTLPGAGGYTF.